This T cell receptor beta chain is drawn from a study of CD8+ T cells in alopecia areata. Study conclusions and caveats: Unlike in mice, where it was clearer, TCR sharing across patients was less clear, possibly HLA-related. It was lesional scalp, especially alopecia totalis/universalis, that showed higher clonality than normal scalp.

CD4+ cells of a handful of patients were further sorted as CD25+CD127-. As part of sample collection, lesional scalp punch biopsies and peripheral blood were taken from alopecia areata patients. Both CD4+ and CD8+ T cells were separated by sorting PBMCs. With respect to this clone: Its specificity is not known.

The V and J ends lost 2 bases and 4 bases respectively, with 6 bases between them. Germline V gives CDR1 DFQATT, CDR2 SNEGSKA (reference sequence). The CDR3 covers 11 residues. Following extraction, RNA underwent reverse transcription to cDNA, which served as the sequencing template. Produced via immunoSEQ multiplex PCR; TCRdb's table is partial and in-frame only. The repertoire holds roughly 20,000 clones, with 60% to 65% as singletons. This TCR was recovered from a human donor with alopecia areata. The chain has TRBV20-1 and TRBJ2-7; D ambiguous. The sequencing input was CD4+ Tregs sorted from blood. The CDR3 DNA is TGCAGTGCTAGATTGATGTACGAGCAGTACTTC. This gives the protein CSARLMYEQYF.